These 25 T cell receptor beta chains were sequenced from one sample in a study of cytomegalovirus exposure and HLA in healthy donors. It was with 60 Vbeta and 13 Jbeta primers that the PCR ran. Libraries were prepared by immunoSEQ multiplex PCR; TCRdb keeps only in-frame clonotypes and omits some of them. The sample consists of under 200,000 clones, about 13% of them appearing once. The source material was PBMCs. These receptors were taken from a man aged 50-59 years in good health and CMV-seropositive.

This clone was picked up a small number of times. The rearrangement joins TRBV10-3 to TRBJ2-5; 8 bases line up with TRBD2. Looked up from germline, CDR1 is ENHRY and CDR2 is SYGVKD. CDR3 size: 15 residues. Trimming at V came to 4 bases and at J to 2 bases, leaving 6 bases not matched to a gene. This CDR3 is CAISVRTSSQETQYF. The CDR3 nucleotides read TGTGCCATCAGTGTGCGGACTAGCTCGCAAGAGACCCAGTACTTC.

This clone was counted a few times. The V call is TRBV2, the J call TRBJ1-1; 10 bases map to TRBD1. Germline CDR1 SNHLY, CDR2 FYNNEI. The CDR3 has 16 amino acids. J lost 6 bases, V lost 0 bases, and 7 bases had no gene match. The CDR3 reads CASSEAPTGGLAEAFF. In DNA, the CDR3 is TGTGCCAGCAGTGAAGCGCCGACAGGGGGCTTGGCTGAAGCTTTCTTT.

The V and J genes are TRBV15 and TRBJ1-2; the D is unclear. Germline V CDR1 and CDR2: LNHNV, YYDKDF (reference sequence). CDR3 length: 17 residues. The V gene lost 0 bases and the J gene lost 3 bases, with 17 bases spanning the gap. CDR3 loop: CATSREFDGKDDYGYTF. CDR3 nucleotides: TGTGCCACCAGCAGAGAGTTCGACGGGAAAGACGACTATGGCTACACCTTC.

The chain couples TRBV7-9 to TRBJ2-1, with TRBD1 matching over 8 bases. Germline V gene data show CDR1 as SEHNR and CDR2 as FQNEAQ (reference sequence). V lost 4 bases, J lost 3 bases, and 5 bases stayed unmatched. The CDR3 loop spans 15 amino acids. CDR3 residues: CASSYDRGSYNEQFF. CDR3 coding DNA: TGTGCCAGCAGCTACGACAGGGGAAGCTACAATGAGCAGTTCTTC.

This clone has just a few counts. V gene TRBV15 combines with J gene TRBJ2-5; perhaps TRBD2 as D (7 bases). CDR1 LNHNV and CDR2 YYDKDF come from the germline V gene (reference sequence). The CDR3 runs 16 residues. With 4 bases removed from V and 4 bases from J, the gap between germline ends came to 19 bases. CDR3 nucleotide sequence: TGTGCCACCAGCAAGGTCGGGGGGCGGGAAGGAGAGACCCAGTACTTC. It specifies CATSKVGGREGETQYF.

The rearrangement links TRBV5-5 to TRBJ2-6; TRBD1 agrees at 12 bases. The length of the CDR3 is 17 residues. V dropped 4 bases and J dropped 2; count of bases not matched to a gene: 4. CDR1 and CDR2 (germline): SGHKS, YYEKEE (reference sequence). The DNA of the CDR3 is TGTGCCAGCAGCACTGGGACAGGGGGCCCTGGGGCCAACGTCCTGACTTTC. Protein product: CASSTGTGGPGANVLTF.

This clone was seen only a few times. The chain couples TRBV6-1 to TRBJ1-2, with D unresolved. V was clipped by 2 bases and J by 4 bases, with 8 bases between them. The CDR3 has 13 amino acids. Looked up from germline, CDR1 is MNHNS and CDR2 is SASEGT. In DNA, the CDR3 is TGTGCCAGCAGTGAACGGGATATCTATGGCTACACCTTC. As protein: CASSERDIYGYTF.

The V call is TRBV6-6, the J call TRBJ1-2; perhaps TRBD1 as D (5 bases). The CDR3 has 12 amino acids. From germline, CDR1 is MNHNY and CDR2 SVGAGI (reference sequence). Trimming pared 2 bases from V and 10 bases from J, leaving 11 bases between. The CDR3 loop is CASSYRGEDYTF. In DNA form, the CDR3 reads TGTGCCAGCAGTTACAGGGGTGAGGACTACACCTTC.

The rearrangement joins TRBV11-3 to TRBJ1-2; TRBD1 matches 10 bases. CDR1 is SGHNT, CDR2 YENEEA, per germline. The V and J ends lost 1 base and 4 bases, in that order; junction bases with no gene match: 6. This CDR3 comprises 16 residues. The CDR3 nucleotides are TGTGCCAGCAGCTTAGGGGACAGGGGCGTCGGCTATGGCTACACCTTC. Its protein is CASSLGDRGVGYGYTF. Full variable domain (rest looked up from reference TRBV11-3 and TRBJ1-2): EAGVVQSPRYKIIEKKQPVAFWCNPISGHNTLYWYLQNLGQGPELLIRYENEEAVDDSQLPKDRFSAERLKGVDSTLKIQPAELGDSAVYLCASSLGDRGVGYGYTFGSGTRLTVV.

V usage is TRBV28 and J usage is TRBJ1-2, with a possible D match to TRBD1 (6 bases). This CDR3 comprises 16 residues. Germline V gene sequence: CDR1 MDHEN, CDR2 SYDVKM. The V end was cut by 3 bases, the J end by 3 bases, with 17 bases between. The CDR3, as DNA: TGTGCCAGCAGTTTTATTCGTGGCTCAGGGGACTATGGCTACACCTTC. It is translated as CASSFIRGSGDYGYTF.

This clone turned up a few times. This sequence joins TRBV9 and TRBJ2-3, with 7 bases that match TRBD2. Germline V gene sequence: CDR1 SGDLS, CDR2 YYNGEE. The CDR3 spans 15 residues. V lost 0 bases, J lost 8 bases, and 9 bases stayed unmatched. Here the CDR3 reads CASSVEGGGVSTQYF. The CDR3 DNA is TGTGCCAGCAGCGTAGAAGGTGGGGGGGTTTCTACGCAGTATTTT. Full variable domain (outside the CDR3, taken from reference TRBV9 and TRBJ2-3): DSGVTQTPKHLITATGQRVTLRCSPRSGDLSVYWYQQSLDQGLQFLIQYYNGEERAKGNILERFSAQQFPDLHSELNLSSLELGDSALYFCASSVEGGGVSTQYFGPGTRLTVL.

In its sample, this clone was seen a few times. The J gene is TRBJ2-3, the V gene TRBV12-5; weak D call: TRBD1 (5 bases). There are 17 residues in the CDR3. Per germline, CDR1 LGHNT and CDR2 FRNRAP. Trimming left V 2 bases short and J 3 bases short, with 18 bases between. Written as DNA, the CDR3 is TGTGCTAGTGGTTTGAGGGGCCTCCTCCCCCGGACAGATACGCAGTATTTT. As protein: CASGLRGLLPRTDTQYF.

This clone was detected a few times. The V gene is TRBV5-1, the J gene TRBJ1-1, with 7 nucleotides matching TRBD1. J gave up 0 bases and V 4 bases, and 6 bases lay outside the gene matches. From germline, CDR1 is SGHRS and CDR2 YFSETQ. There are 15 residues in the CDR3. CDR3 sequence: CASSPGTALNTEAFF. For the CDR3, the DNA is TGCGCCAGCAGCCCCGGGACAGCCCTGAACACTGAAGCTTTCTTT.

This clone has a handful of counts. The chain has TRBV5-1 and TRBJ2-5; 7 nucleotides match TRBD1. This CDR3 comprises 16 residues. With 1 base clipped from V and 5 bases from J, the junction kept 11 bases outside the gene matches. From germline, CDR1 is SGHRS and CDR2 YFSETQ. CDR3 coding DNA: TGCGCCAGCAGCTTGTACCTCGGGACAGTCACGGAGACCCAGTACTTC. Amino acids: CASSLYLGTVTETQYF.

This clone was observed a handful of times. The genes are TRBV27 and TRBJ2-7; D perhaps matches TRBD2 (5 bases). Germline loops: CDR1 MNHEY, CDR2 SMNVEV (reference sequence). Trimming left V 4 bases short and J 7 bases short, with 5 bases between. CDR3 length: 10 residues. The CDR3: CASSSGEQYV. CDR3 nucleotides: TGTGCCAGCAGTTCGGGGGAGCAGTACGTC.

This clone was found a few times. The V call is TRBV7-9, the J call TRBJ2-7; a possible D gene is TRBD1 (6 bases). The V end lost 3 bases, the J end lost 2 bases, and 14 bases lay between the germline ends. This CDR3 is built from 15 residues. Germline lookup yields CDR1 SEHNR and CDR2 FQNEAQ (reference sequence). CDR3 nucleotides: TGTGCCAGCAGCTTGGGGACACATCGAACCTACGAGCAGTACGTC. Translation gives CASSLGTHRTYEQYV.

The sample holds a few counts of this clone. The rearrangement uses TRBV29-1 and TRBJ2-3; perhaps TRBD1 as D (5 bases). This CDR3 has 15 amino acids. Between the trimmed V and J ends, which lost 4 bases and 1 base, there was a span of 15 bases. Looked up from germline, CDR1 is SQVTM and CDR2 is ANQGSEA. This chain's CDR3 is CSVVSPVRGTDTQYF. The CDR3, as DNA: TGCAGCGTTGTTAGTCCTGTCAGGGGCACAGATACGCAGTATTTT.

There are a few counts of this clone. The CDR3 bases are TGTGCCACCGCGGTGGCGGACAGGGGGCTTCAGCCCCAGCATTTT. Protein: CATAVADRGLQPQHF. The chain uses TRBV10-3 and TRBJ1-5; 11 bases are shared with TRBD1. V trimming: 10 bases; J trimming: 6 bases; junction bases outside the gene matches: 11. Per the germline V gene, CDR1 is ENHRY and CDR2 is SYGVKD. There are 15 residues in the CDR3.

This clone showed up just a few times. The same CDR3 arises from other DNA sequences in this sample as well. The rearrangement uses TRBV19 and TRBJ1-2; tentatively, D is TRBD1 (6 bases). The CDR3 covers 14 residues. V lost 0 bases to trimming and J lost 1 base, with 6 bases between them. The germline gives CDR1 LNHDA, CDR2 SQIVND (reference sequence). Written as DNA, the CDR3 is TGTGCCAGTAGTATAGACAGGGGTAACTATGGCTACACCTTC. It is translated as CASSIDRGNYGYTF.

This clone occurred a few times. The chain links TRBV9 to TRBJ1-2; a possible D gene is TRBD1 (6 bases). In germline, CDR1 is SGDLS, CDR2 YYNGEE. V dropped 4 bases and J dropped 2 bases, with 9 bases sitting between them. This CDR3 has 13 amino acids. The CDR3 nucleotides are TGTGCCAGCAGCCGCGGGGGCAACTATGGCTACACCTTC. It yields the protein CASSRGGNYGYTF.

This clone was detected only a few times. This chain uses TRBV7-9 with TRBJ1-5; 7 positions agree with TRBD1. CDR1 is SEHNR and CDR2 is FQNEAQ in the germline V gene (reference sequence). The CDR3 spans 14 residues. V shed 4 bases and J 7 bases; nucleotides not matched to a gene: 7. The CDR3: CASSSGQQGQPQHF. The CDR3 bases are TGTGCCAGCAGCTCGGGACAACAGGGGCAGCCCCAGCATTTT.

This chain links TRBV6-5 with TRBJ1-1; D is unresolved. V was trimmed by 3 bases and J by 5 bases, leaving 16 bases between them. Germline lookup yields CDR1 MNHEY and CDR2 SVGAGI. There are 15 residues in the CDR3. The CDR3 DNA reads TGTGCCAGCAGTTATGTGGGGAGAGGGAAAACTGAAGCTTTCTTT. Its protein is CASSYVGRGKTEAFF.

The chain joins TRBV4-2 to TRBJ2-7, with TRBD2 matching 15 bases. V was clipped by 1 base and J by 5 bases; unmatched bases: 3. Germline CDR1 and CDR2: LGHNA and YNFKEQ. This CDR3 region has 16 residues. CDR3 sequence (DNA): TGTGCCAGCAGCCAAGGGACTAGCGGGGGGGTAGACGAGCAGTACTTC. Translated, it gives CASSQGTSGGVDEQYF.

This clone was seen only a few times. The junction differs from germline at one of its ends, possibly a read error. V is TRBV7-2 and J is TRBJ1-2; TRBD1 is a possible D gene (6 bases). The length of the CDR3 is 14 residues. The germline gives CDR1 SGHTA, CDR2 FQGNSA. CDR3 sequence: CASSPRAGQSFTAF. The CDR3 coding sequence is TGTGCCAGCAGCCCTCGGGCTGGACAGAGCTTCACCGCCTTC.

The chain recombines TRBV7-2 with TRBJ2-2; 12 bases agree with TRBD2. The length of the CDR3 is 16 residues. V gave up 6 bases and J gave up 5 bases; unmatched junction bases: 7. CDR1 and CDR2 (germline): SGHTA, FQGNSA. The CDR3, as DNA: TGTGCCAGCAGTCTCCTAGCGGGGGGGCGGACCGGGGAGCTGTTTTTT. The encoded protein is CASSLLAGGRTGELFF.